This T cell receptor (beta chain) stems from a study of blood T cell repertoires in COVID-19. Study in general: Whether acute or convalescent, the COVID-19 samples came from the United States, Italy and Spain. Nucleic acid was either cDNA or gDNA, and it came from T cells, B-cell-depleted T cells, or PBMCs.

Authors' methods: Estimation of nucleated cell counts relied on the amplification of reference gene primers. Here immunoSEQ multiplex PCR was the method, and the copy in TCRdb shows in-frame clones only, minus some. Clone size and the V and J calls come from that table; the DNA yielded D and trimming. The sample has about 210,000 clones; more than 75% are singletons. CDR1 is SGHTA and CDR2 is FQGNSA in the germline V gene. CDR3 length: 15 amino acids. Trimming removed 2 bases from V and 4 bases from J; junction bases left unmatched: 4. Source material: peripheral blood. The receptor's source is a woman aged 35 to 49 with acute or convalescent COVID-19. V is TRBV7-2 and J is TRBJ1-2, with 10 bases fitting TRBD1. The DNA for the CDR3 is TGTGCCAGCAGCTTACCGGGACAGGGGTCCTATGGCTACACCTTC. Its protein product is CASSLPGQGSYGYTF. Filled out from reference TRBV7-2 and TRBJ1-2, the complete variable domain reads GAGVSQSPSNKVTEKGKDVELRCDPISGHTALYWYRQSLGQGLEFLIYFQGNSAPDKSGLPSDRFSAERTGGSVSTLTIQRTQQEDSAVYLCASSLPGQGSYGYTFGSGTRLTVV.